The 22 T cell receptor beta chains given below trace back to one sample, sequenced in a study of cytomegalovirus exposure and HLA in healthy donors. PCR amplification relied on 60 Vbeta primers (plus 13 Jbeta primers). Using immunoSEQ multiplex PCR, the repertoire was profiled, and TCRdb retains in-frame clones only, with some absent. The data show nearly 110,000 clones, 71% seen once. The sequencing input was PBMCs. These receptor sequences come from a female donor in good health and CMV-seronegative.

V is TRBV7-9 and J is TRBJ1-1; TRBD1 is a possible D gene (6 bases). The CDR3 is 15 residues long. V was clipped by 11 bases and J by 2 bases, with 21 bases between them. Germline V gene data show CDR1 as SEHNR and CDR2 as FQNEAQ (reference sequence). CDR3 DNA sequence: TGTGCCGGAAGGGGGGGGCAAGGACTAAACACTGAAGCTTTCTTT. Translating gives CAGRGGQGLNTEAFF.

The V gene is TRBV5-4, the J gene TRBJ1-1, with TRBD1 identical over 7 bases. In germline, CDR1 is SGHNT, CDR2 YYREEE (reference sequence). The CDR3 covers 15 residues. V shed 4 bases and J 4 bases; nucleotides not matched to a gene: 10. CDR3 in DNA: TGTGCCAGCAGCATACAGGGGCCCGCGAGCACTGAAGCTTTCTTT. It yields the protein CASSIQGPASTEAFF.

In its sample, this clone was seen once. This chain connects TRBV28 to TRBJ1-1; unclear D gene. Germline V gene sequence: CDR1 MDHEN, CDR2 SYDVKM. V lost 5 bases to trimming and J lost 3 bases, with 13 bases between them. The CDR3 is made up of 14 amino acids. The CDR3 spells CASSPGREYTEAFF. CDR3 nucleotide sequence: TGTGCCAGCAGTCCGGGGAGGGAGTACACTGAAGCTTTCTTT.

This sequence joins TRBV6-1 and TRBJ2-7, with a possible D match to TRBD1 (6 bases). The V gene lost 0 bases and the J gene lost 3 bases, with 18 bases spanning the gap. The CDR3 runs 17 residues. The germline CDR1 and CDR2 sequences are MNHNS and SASEGT. The chain's CDR3 is CASSEAFVGTPHYEQYF. The DNA for the CDR3 is TGTGCCAGCAGTGAAGCTTTCGTAGGGACACCACACTACGAGCAGTACTTC.

V usage is TRBV18 and J usage is TRBJ2-2; D not certain. CDR1 KGHSH and CDR2 LQKENI come from the germline V gene. The CDR3 covers 14 residues. Trimming shortened V by 2 bases and J by 4 bases, and 8 bases separated the two germline ends. DNA of the CDR3: TGTGCCAGCTCACCAAGCTTCCCCACCGGGGAGCTGTTTTTT. Encoded protein: CASSPSFPTGELFF. Together with reference TRBV18 and TRBJ2-2, the CDR3 gives the full variable domain: NAGVMQNPRHLVRRRGQEARLRCSPMKGHSHVYWYRQLPEEGLKFMVYLQKENIIDESGMPKERFSAEFPKEGPSILRIQQVVRGDSAAYFCASSPSFPTGELFFGEGSRLTVL.

The CDR3 sequence: CASSLGQGGEKLFF. CDR3 nucleotide sequence: TGTGCCAGCAGTTTAGGACAGGGTGGGGAAAAACTGTTTTTT. The chain recombines TRBV28 with TRBJ1-4; 8 bases agree with TRBD1. CDR3 length: 14 amino acids. The germline CDR1 and CDR2 sequences are MDHEN and SYDVKM. With 2 bases clipped from V and 8 bases from J, the junction kept 4 bases outside the gene matches.

The chain has TRBV7-9 and TRBJ2-7, with TRBD1 matching over 9 bases. J gave up 6 bases and V 1 base, and 7 bases lay outside the gene matches. Germline V lookup: CDR1 SEHNR, CDR2 FQNEAQ (reference sequence). The CDR3 loop spans 15 amino acids. In nucleotides, the CDR3 is TGTGCCAGCAGCTTAGACAGGACAGGGGTTGGCGAGCAGTACTTC. Translating it yields CASSLDRTGVGEQYF.

The rearrangement uses TRBV29-1 and TRBJ2-7; 8 bases fit TRBD1. Unmatched junction bases numbered 8, after V lost 2 bases and J lost 2 bases. The CDR3 extends over 15 amino acids. The germline V gene has CDR1 SQVTM and CDR2 ANQGSEA. Here the CDR3 reads CSVEKTGTGPYEQYF. In nucleotides, the CDR3 is TGCAGCGTTGAAAAAACCGGGACAGGCCCCTACGAGCAGTACTTC.

V is TRBV9 and J is TRBJ2-7; tentative D call: TRBD1 (5 bases). The V end lost 3 bases, the J end lost 1 base, and 14 bases lay between the germline ends. The CDR3 extends over 15 amino acids. Germline V lookup: CDR1 SGDLS, CDR2 YYNGEE. This CDR3 reads CASSGGSLGSYEQYF. The CDR3 region has the DNA TGTGCCAGCAGCGGGGGCTCTCTGGGGTCCTACGAGCAGTACTTC.

V and J are TRBV28 and TRBJ2-7; the match to TRBD2 covers 14 bases. CDR3 size: 18 residues. V lost 6 bases and J lost 4; bases outside the gene matches: 14. Germline V gene lookup returns CDR1 MDHEN and CDR2 SYDVKM. CDR3 sequence: CASRADIGTSGRFYEQYF. The CDR3 DNA follows: TGTGCCAGCAGGGCCGATATCGGGACTAGCGGGAGATTTTACGAGCAGTACTTC.

The chain recombines TRBV7-2 with TRBJ2-3, with 7 bases that match TRBD2. CDR1 is SGHTA, CDR2 FQGNSA, per germline. V was clipped by 2 bases and J by 2 bases; unmatched bases: 7. This CDR3 region has 16 residues. The CDR3 protein is CASSLLPGGDTDTQYF. The CDR3 DNA is TGTGCCAGCAGCTTACTCCCGGGAGGCGACACAGATACGCAGTATTTT.

This clone was counted between two and nine times. The chain couples TRBV9 to TRBJ2-3, with a possible D match to TRBD2 (7 bases). V was shortened by 0 bases and J by 6 bases, with 14 bases between the two germline ends. The CDR3 loop spans 15 amino acids. Germline lookup yields CDR1 SGDLS and CDR2 YYNGEE. In DNA form, the CDR3 reads TGTGCCAGCAGCGTAGATCTCAGGGGAGGGGATACGCAGTATTTT. As protein: CASSVDLRGGDTQYF.

The chain links TRBV19 to TRBJ2-2; TRBD1 aligns across 11 bases. This CDR3 has 16 amino acids. The trim removed 4 bases at V and 0 bases at J, leaving 1 base unmatched. Germline V CDR1 and CDR2: LNHDA, SQIVND (reference sequence). Written as DNA, the CDR3 is TGTGCCAGTAGTACGGGACAGGGGGCGAACACCGGGGAGCTGTTTTTT. Its protein product is CASSTGQGANTGELFF.

Details on this clone: The same CDR3 also results from other DNA sequences found in this sample. The chain combines TRBV28 with TRBJ1-4; D possibly corresponds to TRBD1 (6 bases). V was clipped by 2 bases and J by 5 bases, with 12 bases between them. This CDR3 is 15 amino acids long. From germline, CDR1 is MDHEN and CDR2 SYDVKM. The CDR3 is CASSLRTGPNEKLFF. In DNA, the CDR3 is TGTGCCAGCAGTTTACGAACAGGGCCCAATGAAAAACTGTTTTTT.

The rearrangement joins TRBV30 to TRBJ2-1, with 11 positions matching TRBD2. Losses at the gene ends were 1 base for V and 4 bases for J; bases not matched to a gene: 6. The CDR3 spans 16 residues. Looked up from germline, CDR1 is GTSNPN and CDR2 is SVGIG (reference sequence). Here the CDR3 DNA reads TGTGCCTGGAGTGACACCGGGACTAGCGGATACAATGAGCAGTTCTTC. Protein sequence: CAWSDTGTSGYNEQFF.

This clone was recorded only once. This rearrangement joins TRBV7-2 to TRBJ2-2, with D possibly matching TRBD2 (6 bases). The CDR3 totals 16 residues. Trimming took off 5 bases at V and 0 bases at J, with 13 bases between the two ends. Germline-derived CDR1 and CDR2 are SGHTA and FQGNSA. CDR3 amino acids: CASSRRGAANTGELFF. The DNA for the CDR3 is TGTGCCAGCAGCCGACGCGGGGCAGCGAACACCGGGGAGCTGTTTTTT.

The genes are TRBV30 and TRBJ2-3; maybe TRBD2 (6 bases). The V gene lost 0 bases and the J gene lost 7 bases, with 23 bases spanning the gap. The CDR3 totals 17 residues. CDR1 and CDR2 (germline): GTSNPN, SVGIG (reference sequence). The CDR3 DNA sequence: TGTGCCTGGAGTGTCGGAGGGCCGGGTCCCCCTCCCTATACGCAGTATTTT. This codes for CAWSVGGPGPPPYTQYF.

This chain joins TRBV29-1 and TRBJ2-7; D not certain. The germline V and J ends were trimmed by 0 bases and 2 bases, with 8 bases remaining between them. This CDR3 is 13 amino acids long. Germline CDR1 is SQVTM and CDR2 is ANQGSEA. CDR3 sequence: CSVEEESPYEQYF. CDR3 DNA sequence: TGCAGCGTTGAAGAGGAGTCGCCCTACGAGCAGTACTTC.

For the CDR3, the DNA is TGTGCCAGCAAGGGACAGGGAAGCGGCACAGATACGCAGTATTTT. Encoded protein: CASKGQGSGTDTQYF. This chain links TRBV6-1 with TRBJ2-3; 9 nucleotides agree with TRBD1. Germline assignment: CDR1 MNHNS and CDR2 SASEGT. This CDR3 has 15 residues. Trimming removed 7 bases from V and 1 base from J; junction bases left unmatched: 6.

This chain joins TRBV5-5 and TRBJ1-3; the match to TRBD1 covers 9 bases. V gave up 1 base and J gave up 0 bases; unmatched junction bases: 5. The CDR3 is 17 residues long. The germline CDR1 and CDR2 sequences are SGHKS and YYEKEE (reference sequence). Written as DNA, the CDR3 is TGTGCCAGCAGCTTGCCGGGACAGGGAGCCTCTGGAAACACCATATATTTT. This sequence encodes CASSLPGQGASGNTIYF.

V gene TRBV7-9 combines with J gene TRBJ2-1; D is uncertain. V lost 0 bases and J lost 6, with 9 bases in between. Germline loops: CDR1 SEHNR, CDR2 FQNEAQ (reference sequence). This CDR3 has 14 amino acids. This chain's CDR3 is CASSLAAGLNEQFF. The DNA of the CDR3 is TGTGCCAGCAGCTTAGCAGCAGGCCTCAATGAGCAGTTCTTC.

V usage is TRBV30 and J usage is TRBJ2-5, with D possibly TRBD1 on 5 matching bases. Deletions cut 2 bases from V and 5 bases from J, with 9 bases between. Germline V gene sequence: CDR1 GTSNPN, CDR2 SVGIG (reference sequence). The CDR3 has 12 residues. In DNA form, the CDR3 reads TGTGCCTGGAGTCGGGCAGGGGAGACCCAGTACTTC. Its translation: CAWSRAGETQYF.